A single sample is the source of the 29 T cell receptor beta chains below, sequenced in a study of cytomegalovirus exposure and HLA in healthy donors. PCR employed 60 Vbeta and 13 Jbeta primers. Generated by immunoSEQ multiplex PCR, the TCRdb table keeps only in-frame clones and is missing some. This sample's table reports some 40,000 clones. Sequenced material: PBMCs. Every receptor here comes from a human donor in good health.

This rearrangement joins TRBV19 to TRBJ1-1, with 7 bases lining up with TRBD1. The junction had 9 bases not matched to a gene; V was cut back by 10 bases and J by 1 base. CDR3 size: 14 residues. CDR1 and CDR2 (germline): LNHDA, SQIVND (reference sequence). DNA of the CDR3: TGTGCCACCGCGCGTCGACAGGGGAACACTGAAGCTTTCTTT. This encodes CATARRQGNTEAFF. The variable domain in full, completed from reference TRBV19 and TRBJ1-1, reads DGGITQSPKYLFRKEGQNVTLSCEQNLNHDAMYWYRQDPGQGLRLIYYSQIVNDFQKGDIAEGYSVSREKKESFPLTVTSAQKNPTAFYLCATARRQGNTEAFFGQGTRLTVV.

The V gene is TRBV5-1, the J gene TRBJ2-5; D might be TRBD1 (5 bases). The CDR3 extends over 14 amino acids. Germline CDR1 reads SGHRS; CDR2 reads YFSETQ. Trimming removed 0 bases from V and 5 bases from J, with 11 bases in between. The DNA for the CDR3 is TGCGCCAGCAGCTTGGGGGGCGACGGGGAGACCCAGTACTTC. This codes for CASSLGGDGETQYF.

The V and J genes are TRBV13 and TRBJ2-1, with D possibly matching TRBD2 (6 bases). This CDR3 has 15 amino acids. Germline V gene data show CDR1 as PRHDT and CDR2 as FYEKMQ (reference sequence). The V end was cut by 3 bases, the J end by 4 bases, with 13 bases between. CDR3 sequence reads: CASSFMAGLYNEQFF. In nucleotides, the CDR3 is TGTGCCAGCAGCTTTATGGCGGGGCTGTACAATGAGCAGTTCTTC.

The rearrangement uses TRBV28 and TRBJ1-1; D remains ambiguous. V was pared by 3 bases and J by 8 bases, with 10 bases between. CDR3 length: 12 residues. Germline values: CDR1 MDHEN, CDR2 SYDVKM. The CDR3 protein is CASSFERREAFF. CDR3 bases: TGTGCCAGCAGTTTTGAGCGGAGGGAAGCTTTCTTT.

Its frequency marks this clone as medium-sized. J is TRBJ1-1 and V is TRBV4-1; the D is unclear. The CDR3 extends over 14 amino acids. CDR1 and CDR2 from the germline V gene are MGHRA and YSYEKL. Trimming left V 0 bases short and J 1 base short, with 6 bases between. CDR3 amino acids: CASSQEMRNTEAFF. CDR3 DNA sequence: TGCGCCAGCAGCCAAGAAATGAGGAACACTGAAGCTTTCTTT.

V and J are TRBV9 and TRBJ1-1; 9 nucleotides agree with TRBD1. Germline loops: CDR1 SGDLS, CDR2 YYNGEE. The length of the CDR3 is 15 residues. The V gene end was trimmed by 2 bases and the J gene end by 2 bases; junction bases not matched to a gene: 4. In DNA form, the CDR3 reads TGTGCCAGCAGCGTGTTACAGGGGGCCAACACTGAAGCTTTCTTT. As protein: CASSVLQGANTEAFF.

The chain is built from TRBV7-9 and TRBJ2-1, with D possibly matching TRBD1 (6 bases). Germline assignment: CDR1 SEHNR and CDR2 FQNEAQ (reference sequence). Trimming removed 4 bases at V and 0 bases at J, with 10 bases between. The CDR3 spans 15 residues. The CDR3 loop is CASSYQGSSYNEQFF. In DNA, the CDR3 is TGTGCCAGCAGCTATCAGGGGAGCTCCTACAATGAGCAGTTCTTC. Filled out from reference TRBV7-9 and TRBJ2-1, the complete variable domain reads DTGVSQNPRHKITKRGQNVTFRCDPISEHNRLYWYRQTLGQGPEFLTYFQNEAQLEKSRLLSDRFSAERPKGSFSTLEIQRTEQGDSAMYLCASSYQGSSYNEQFFGPGTRLTVL.

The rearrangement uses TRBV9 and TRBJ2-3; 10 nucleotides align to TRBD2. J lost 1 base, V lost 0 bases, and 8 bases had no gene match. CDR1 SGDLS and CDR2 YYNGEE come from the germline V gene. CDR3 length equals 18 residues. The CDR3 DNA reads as TGTGCCAGCAGCGTAGCTCGGCTAGCGGGGGACGGCACAGATACGCAGTATTTT. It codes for CASSVARLAGDGTDTQYF. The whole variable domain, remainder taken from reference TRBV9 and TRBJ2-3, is DSGVTQTPKHLITATGQRVTLRCSPRSGDLSVYWYQQSLDQGLQFLIQYYNGEERAKGNILERFSAQQFPDLHSELNLSSLELGDSALYFCASSVARLAGDGTDTQYFGPGTRLTVL.

CDR3 nucleotides: TGTGCCAGCAGTCCCAACGGGGTTGGACAGCCCCAGCATTTT. Translating gives CASSPNGVGQPQHF. The chain is built from TRBV25-1 and TRBJ1-5; D is uncertain. Germline V CDR1 and CDR2: MGHDK, SYGVNS. V lost 5 bases, J lost 7 bases, and 15 bases lay in between. CDR3 size: 14 residues.

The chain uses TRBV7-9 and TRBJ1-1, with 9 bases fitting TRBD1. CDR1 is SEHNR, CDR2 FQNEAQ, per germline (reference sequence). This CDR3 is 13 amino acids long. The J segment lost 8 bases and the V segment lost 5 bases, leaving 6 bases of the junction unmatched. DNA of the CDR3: TGTGCCAGCAGCCACACCGGACAGGGGGAAGCTTTCTTT. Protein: CASSHTGQGEAFF.

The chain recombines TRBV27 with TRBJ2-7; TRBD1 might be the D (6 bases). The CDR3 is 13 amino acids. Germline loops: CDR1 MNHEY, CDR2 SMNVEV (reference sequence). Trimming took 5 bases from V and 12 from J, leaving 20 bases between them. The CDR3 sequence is CASSLRDMSQRYF. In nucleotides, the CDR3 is TGTGCCAGCAGTCTCCGGGACATGAGTCAGCGGTACTTC.

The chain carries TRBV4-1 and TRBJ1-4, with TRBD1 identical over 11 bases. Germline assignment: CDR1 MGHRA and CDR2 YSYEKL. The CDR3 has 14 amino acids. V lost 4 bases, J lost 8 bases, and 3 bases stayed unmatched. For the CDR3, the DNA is TGCGCCAGCAGCCCGGACAGGGGGCTCGAAAAACTGTTTTTT. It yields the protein CASSPDRGLEKLFF.

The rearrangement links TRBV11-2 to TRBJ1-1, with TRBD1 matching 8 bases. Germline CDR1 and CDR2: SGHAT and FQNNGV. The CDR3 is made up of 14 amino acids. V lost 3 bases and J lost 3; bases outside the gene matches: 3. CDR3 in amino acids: CASSFTGGDTEAFF. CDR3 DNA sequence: TGTGCCAGCAGCTTCACAGGGGGGGACACTGAAGCTTTCTTT.

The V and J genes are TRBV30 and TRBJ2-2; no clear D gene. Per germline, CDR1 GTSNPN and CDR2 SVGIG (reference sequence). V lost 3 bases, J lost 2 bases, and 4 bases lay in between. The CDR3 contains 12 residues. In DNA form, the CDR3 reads TGTGCCTGGAGGGCAAACACCGGGGAGCTGTTTTTT. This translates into CAWRANTGELFF.

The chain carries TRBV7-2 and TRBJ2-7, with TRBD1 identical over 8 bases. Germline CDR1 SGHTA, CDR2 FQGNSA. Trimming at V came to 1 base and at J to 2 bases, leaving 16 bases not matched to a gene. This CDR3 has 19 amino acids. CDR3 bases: TGTGCCAGCAGCTTAGTGGCCGTGTTAGGGACAGGAAAGCCCTACGAGCAGTACTTC. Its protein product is CASSLVAVLGTGKPYEQYF.

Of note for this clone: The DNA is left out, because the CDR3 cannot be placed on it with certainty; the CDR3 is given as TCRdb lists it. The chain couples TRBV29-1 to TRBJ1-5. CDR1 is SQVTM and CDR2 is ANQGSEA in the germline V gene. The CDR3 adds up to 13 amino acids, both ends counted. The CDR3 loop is CSVGYGSNQPQHF.

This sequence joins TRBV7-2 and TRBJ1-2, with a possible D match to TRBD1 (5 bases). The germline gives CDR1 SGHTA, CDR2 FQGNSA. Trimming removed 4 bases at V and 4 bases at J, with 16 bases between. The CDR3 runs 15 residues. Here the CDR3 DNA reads TGTGCCAGCAGCTCGGGGAGGACTGGGACCTATGGCTACACCTTC. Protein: CASSSGRTGTYGYTF.

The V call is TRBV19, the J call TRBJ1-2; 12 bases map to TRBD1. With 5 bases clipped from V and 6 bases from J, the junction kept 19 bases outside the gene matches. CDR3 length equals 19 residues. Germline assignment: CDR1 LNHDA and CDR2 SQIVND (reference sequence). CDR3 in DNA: TGTGCCAGTAGTTCTTTCCCGGGACAGGGGGCAATGTGGAAAAATGGCTACACCTTC. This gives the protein CASSSFPGQGAMWKNGYTF.

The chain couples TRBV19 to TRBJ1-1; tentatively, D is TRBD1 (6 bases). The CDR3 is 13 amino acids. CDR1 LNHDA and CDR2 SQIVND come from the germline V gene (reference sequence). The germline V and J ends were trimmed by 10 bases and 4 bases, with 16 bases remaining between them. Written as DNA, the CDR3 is TGTGCCACCAAGGACAGTCGGCTCACTGAAGCTTTCTTT. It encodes CATKDSRLTEAFF. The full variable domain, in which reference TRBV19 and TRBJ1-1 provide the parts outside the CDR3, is DGGITQSPKYLFRKEGQNVTLSCEQNLNHDAMYWYRQDPGQGLRLIYYSQIVNDFQKGDIAEGYSVSREKKESFPLTVTSAQKNPTAFYLCATKDSRLTEAFFGQGTRLTVV.

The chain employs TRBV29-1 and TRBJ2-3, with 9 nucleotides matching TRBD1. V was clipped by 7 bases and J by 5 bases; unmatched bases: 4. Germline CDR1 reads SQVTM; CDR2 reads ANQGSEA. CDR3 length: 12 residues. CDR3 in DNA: TGCAGCGCGACAGGGGGACGAGATACGCAGTATTTT. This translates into CSATGGRDTQYF.

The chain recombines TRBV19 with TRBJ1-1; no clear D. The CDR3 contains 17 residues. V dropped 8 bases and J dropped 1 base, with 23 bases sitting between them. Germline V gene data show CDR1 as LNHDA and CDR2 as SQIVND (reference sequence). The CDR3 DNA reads TGTGCCAGTCGTACAACCTCCGCGGCAGCCAAGAACACTGAAGCTTTCTTT. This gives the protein CASRTTSAAAKNTEAFF.

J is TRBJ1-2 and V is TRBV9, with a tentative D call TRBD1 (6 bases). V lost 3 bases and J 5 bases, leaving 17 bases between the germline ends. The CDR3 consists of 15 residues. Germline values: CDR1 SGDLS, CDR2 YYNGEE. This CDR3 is CASSAGPGQQYGYTF. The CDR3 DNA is TGTGCCAGCAGCGCCGGCCCCGGACAGCAGTATGGCTACACCTTC.

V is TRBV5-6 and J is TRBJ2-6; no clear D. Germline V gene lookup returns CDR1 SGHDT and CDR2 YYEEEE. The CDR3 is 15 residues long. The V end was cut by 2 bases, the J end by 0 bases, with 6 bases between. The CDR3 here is CASSFEDSGANVLTF. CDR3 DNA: TGTGCCAGCAGCTTTGAGGACTCTGGGGCCAACGTCCTGACTTTC.

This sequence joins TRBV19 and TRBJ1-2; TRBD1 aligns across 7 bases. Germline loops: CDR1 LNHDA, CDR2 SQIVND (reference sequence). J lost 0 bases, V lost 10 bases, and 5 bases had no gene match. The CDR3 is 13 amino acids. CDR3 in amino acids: CATKQGPNYGYTF. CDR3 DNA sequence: TGTGCCACAAAACAGGGGCCTAACTATGGCTACACCTTC.

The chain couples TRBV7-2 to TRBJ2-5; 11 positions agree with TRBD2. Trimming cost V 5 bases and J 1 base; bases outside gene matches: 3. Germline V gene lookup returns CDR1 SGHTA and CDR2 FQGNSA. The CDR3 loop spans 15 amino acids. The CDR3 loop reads CASSLSGGAQETQYF. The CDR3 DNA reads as TGTGCCAGCAGCCTTAGCGGGGGGGCCCAAGAGACCCAGTACTTC.

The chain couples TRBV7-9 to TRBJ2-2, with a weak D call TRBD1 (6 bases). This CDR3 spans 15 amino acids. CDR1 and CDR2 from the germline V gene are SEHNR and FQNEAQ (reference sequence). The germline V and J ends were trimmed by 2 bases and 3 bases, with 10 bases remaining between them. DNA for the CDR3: TGTGCCAGCAGCTTAAACAGGGTCGACACCGGGGAGCTGTTTTTT. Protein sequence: CASSLNRVDTGELFF.

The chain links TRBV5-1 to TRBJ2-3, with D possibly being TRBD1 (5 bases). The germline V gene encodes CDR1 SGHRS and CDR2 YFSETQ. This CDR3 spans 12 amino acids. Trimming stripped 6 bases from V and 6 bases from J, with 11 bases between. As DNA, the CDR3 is TGCGCCAGCACCAGGGAACGGGATACGCAGTATTTT. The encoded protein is CASTRERDTQYF.

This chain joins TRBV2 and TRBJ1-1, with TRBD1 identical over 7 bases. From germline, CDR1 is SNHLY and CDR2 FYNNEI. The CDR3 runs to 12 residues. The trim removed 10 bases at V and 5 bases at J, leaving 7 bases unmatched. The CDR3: CATGQAGTEAFF. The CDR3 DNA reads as TGTGCCACCGGACAGGCTGGGACTGAAGCTTTCTTT.

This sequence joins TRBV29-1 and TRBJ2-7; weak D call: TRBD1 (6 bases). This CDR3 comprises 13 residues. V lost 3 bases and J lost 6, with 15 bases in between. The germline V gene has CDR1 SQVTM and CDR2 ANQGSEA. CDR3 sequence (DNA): TGCAGCGTTGATAAGGACAGATTTGGCGAGCAGTACTTC. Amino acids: CSVDKDRFGEQYF.